Listed below are T cell receptor beta chains from one sample, sequenced in a study of shared clonotypes between healthy human individuals. This table comes from immunoSEQ multiplex PCR, and its TCRdb copy is limited to in-frame clones, with some not included. The sample shows over a million clones, around 78% of them seen only once. Sequencing was performed on memory CD4+ T cells from PBMCs. The source is a man between 18 and 35 years old in good health. Some clones in this sample may be carry-over from other donors' samples. Each CDR3 is given with its conserved first and last residue. The order of the fields is V gene, clone size, D gene, J gene, CDR3 protein, CDR3 DNA. A D gene is named only where the DNA matches it firmly. Some rows have no size entry. The others give once, few or many, or a class for an expanded clone.

TRBV29-1	.	TRBD1	TRBJ2-3	CSVEAPPGQGADTQYF	TGCAGCGTTGAAGCGCCTCCGGGACAGGGGGCAGATACGCAGTATTTT
TRBV7-9	.	TRBD2	TRBJ2-1	CASSPVAGAYNEQFF	TGTGCCAGCAGCCCTGTAGCGGGGGCCTACAATGAGCAGTTCTTC
TRBV19	.	TRBD1	TRBJ1-1	CASIGGGGFVTTEAFF	TGTGCCAGTATTGGAGGGGGCGGGTTCGTGACCACTGAAGCTTTCTTT
TRBV7-8	.	.	TRBJ1-1	CASSFQNTEAFF	TGTGCCAGCAGCTTTCAGAACACTGAAGCTTTCTTT
TRBV7-3	.	.	TRBJ1-1	CASSLIAGDTEAFF	TGTGCCAGCAGCTTAATAGCCGGTGACACTGAAGCTTTCTTT
TRBV5-1	.	.	TRBJ2-7	CASSLSGSSYEQYF	TGCGCCAGCAGCTTATCTGGGAGCTCCTACGAGCAGTACTTC
TRBV28	.	.	TRBJ2-1	CASSSYMGEQFF	TGTGCCAGCAGTTCCTACATGGGTGAGCAGTTCTTC
TRBV7-3	.	TRBD1	TRBJ2-5	CASSIGTGGIGETQYF	TGTGCCAGCAGCATAGGGACAGGGGGCATAGGAGAGACCCAGTACTTC
TRBV2	.	TRBD1	TRBJ1-5	CASSVSGQDSQPQHF	TGTGCCAGCAGTGTTTCAGGACAGGACTCACAGCCCCAGCATTTT
TRBV10-3	.	.	TRBJ2-2	CAISPSEGQNTGELFF	TGTGCCATCAGTCCTAGTGAGGGACAGAACACCGGGGAGCTGTTTTTT
TRBV9	once	.	TRBJ2-5	CASSAPEGAKTQYF	TGTGCCAGCAGCGCCCCGGAGGGAGCCAAGACCCAGTACTTC
TRBV4-2	few	TRBD2	TRBJ2-7	CASSQDYRFMASGSYEQYF	TGTGCCAGCAGCCAAGATTATAGGTTTATGGCTAGCGGATCCTACGAGCAGTACTTC
TRBV6-6	.	.	TRBJ1-1	CASSYSRQGLLSEAFF	TGTGCCAGCAGTTACTCTAGACAAGGCCTCCTTTCTGAAGCTTTCTTT
TRBV2	once	.	TRBJ2-5	CASRARAQGRAETQYF	TGTGCCAGCCGGGCGAGGGCCCAGGGACGAGCGGAGACCCAGTACTTC
TRBV7-3	once	.	TRBJ2-2	CASSLVSGDTGELFF	TGTGCCAGCAGCTTAGTTTCAGGAGACACCGGGGAGCTGTTTTTT
TRBV28	.	.	TRBJ1-2	CASSSLARVKWSNYGYTF	TGTGCCAGCAGCTCCCTGGCCAGGGTAAAGTGGAGTAACTATGGCTACACCTTC
TRBV11-2	.	.	TRBJ2-7	CASSLSEGATYEQYF	TGTGCCAGCAGCTTATCGGAGGGGGCGACCTACGAGCAGTACTTC
TRBV10-3	once	.	TRBJ1-1	CAISESRGTTEAFF	TGTGCCATCAGTGAGTCACGGGGGACCACTGAAGCTTTCTTT
TRBV10-3	.	.	TRBJ2-2	CAISEVLFGELFF	TGTGCCATCAGTGAGGTCCTCTTCGGGGAGCTGTTTTTT
TRBV28	.	.	TRBJ2-5	CASALGPGRETQYF	TGTGCCAGCGCCCTAGGACCTGGGAGAGAGACCCAGTACTTC
TRBV18	.	.	TRBJ1-1	CASSPSAGENTEAFF	TGTGCCAGCTCACCTTCCGCAGGAGAGAACACTGAAGCTTTCTTT
TRBV19	.	TRBD2	TRBJ2-5	CASSNTGLAGGGQETQYF	TGTGCCAGTAGCAATACGGGACTAGCGGGAGGGGGCCAAGAGACCCAGTACTTC
TRBV19	.	.	TRBJ2-2	CASSQGRINTGELFF	TGTGCCAGTAGTCAGGGACGGATAAACACCGGGGAGCTGTTTTTT
TRBV11-3	once	.	TRBJ2-1	CASSFGGGNSYNEQFF	TGTGCCAGCAGCTTCGGCGGGGGCAATTCCTACAATGAGCAGTTCTTC
TRBV4-2	.	TRBD2	TRBJ2-1	CASSQRTSGRGLPYNEQFF	TGTGCCAGCAGCCAAAGGACTAGCGGGAGAGGACTCCCCTACAATGAGCAGTTCTTC
TRBV2	.	TRBD2	TRBJ2-1	CASRGLAGQYNEQFF	TGTGCCAGCAGGGGACTAGCGGGACAGTACAATGAGCAGTTCTTC
TRBV6-5	.	TRBD2	TRBJ2-7	CASRPSGSVSYEQYF	TGTGCCAGCAGGCCTAGCGGGAGCGTCTCCTACGAGCAGTACTTC
TRBV6-5	.	TRBD1	TRBJ1-2	CASSYSNRGNYGYTF	TGTGCCAGCAGTTACTCTAACAGGGGAAACTATGGCTACACCTTC
TRBV28	.	.	TRBJ1-4	CASWTPLEGEKLFF	TGTGCCAGCTGGACCCCCTTAGAAGGGGAAAAACTGTTTTTT
TRBV18	.	.	TRBJ2-1	CASSSDPSSYNEQFF	TGTGCCAGCTCATCTGATCCATCCTCCTACAATGAGCAGTTCTTC
TRBV6-1	.	TRBD1	TRBJ2-2	CASSVRDRNTGELFF	TGTGCCAGCAGTGTTAGGGACAGGAACACCGGGGAGCTGTTTTTT
TRBV28	.	TRBD1	TRBJ1-2	CASSFSGQGRANYGYTF	TGTGCCAGCAGTTTCAGTGGACAGGGCAGAGCTAACTATGGCTACACCTTC
TRBV5-5	.	.	TRBJ1-5	CASSSNPTGINNQHF	TGTGCCAGCAGCTCGAATCCCACGGGAATCAACAACCAGCATTTT
TRBV4-1	once	TRBD1	TRBJ1-5	CASSHKGQGANQPQHF	TGCGCCAGCAGCCATAAAGGACAGGGGGCTAATCAGCCCCAGCATTTT
TRBV10-1	few	TRBD1	TRBJ1-1	CATRTGGYTEAFF	TGCGCCACCCGGACAGGGGGTTACACTGAAGCTTTCTTT
TRBV10-3	.	TRBD2	TRBJ2-1	CAISLGLAVNEQFF	TGTGCCATCAGCTTGGGACTAGCTGTGAATGAGCAGTTCTTC
TRBV7-2	.	.	TRBJ1-1	CASRNAGGAFF	TGTGCCAGCAGGAATGCTGGGGGGGCTTTCTTT
TRBV5-1	.	.	TRBJ1-5	CASSLDLVGGLGQPQHF	TGCGCCAGCAGCTTGGACCTTGTCGGGGGGCTAGGGCAGCCCCAGCATTTT